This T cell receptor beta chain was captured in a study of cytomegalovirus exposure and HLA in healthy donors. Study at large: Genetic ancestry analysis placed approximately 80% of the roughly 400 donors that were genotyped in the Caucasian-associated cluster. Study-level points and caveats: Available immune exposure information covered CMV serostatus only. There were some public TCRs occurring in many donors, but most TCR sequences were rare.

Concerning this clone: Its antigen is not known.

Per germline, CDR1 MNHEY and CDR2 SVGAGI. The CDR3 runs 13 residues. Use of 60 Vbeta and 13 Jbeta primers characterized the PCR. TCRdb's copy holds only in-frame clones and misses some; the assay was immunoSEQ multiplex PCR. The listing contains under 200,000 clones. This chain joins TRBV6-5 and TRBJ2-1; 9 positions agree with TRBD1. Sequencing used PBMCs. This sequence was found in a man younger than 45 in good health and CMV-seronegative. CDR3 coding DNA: TGTGGCGGCTCGGACAGGGGCGACAATGAGCAGTTCTTC. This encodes CGGSDRGDNEQFF.